The next 27 T cell receptor beta chains were all read from a single sample in a study of response to subunit inactivated influenza vaccine. TCRdb analysed the RT-PCR reads with MiXCR anew, one entry per CDR3 protein. Of 530,000 or so distinct CDR3 sequences in the sample, 14% were seen once. This sample comprised PBMCs from blood, obtained 11 to 12 days after vaccination. These TCRs come from a man aged 50 to 60 who received an inactivated influenza vaccine.

With regard to this clonotype: This clone may be a read error of a much larger clone one base away. This sequence joins TRBV7-9 and TRBJ2-3; unclear D gene. Trimming left V 1 base short and J 4 bases short, with 3 bases between. Germline V gene lookup returns CDR1 SEHNR and CDR2 FQNEAQ (reference sequence). There are 12 residues in the CDR3. CDR3 bases: TGTGCCAGCAGCTTAGAGCCAGATACGCAGTATTTT. Protein sequence: CASSLEPDTQYF.

In its sample, this clonotype was seen a few times. V usage is TRBV7-2 and J usage is TRBJ2-3; 14 nucleotides agree with TRBD2. Germline V gene data show CDR1 as SGHTA and CDR2 as FQGNSA. Trimming cost V 3 bases and J 8 bases; bases outside gene matches: 1. CDR3 size: 14 residues. CDR3 in amino acids: CASSFGLAGGTQYF. CDR3 in DNA: TGTGCCAGCAGCTTTGGACTAGCGGGGGGTACGCAGTATTTT.

This clonotype was found many times. This rearrangement joins TRBV12-3 or TRBV12-4 to TRBJ2-7; D might be TRBD1 (5 bases). The CDR3 is made up of 13 amino acids. Trimming removed 6 bases from V and 4 bases from J, with 13 bases in between. In DNA form, the CDR3 reads TGTGCCAGCAGCCTTCGACAGCTTTACGAGCAGTACTTC. Its protein product is CASSLRQLYEQYF.

In its sample, this clonotype was seen a few times. V usage is TRBV20-1 and J usage is TRBJ1-2; D is uncertain. V dropped 0 bases and J dropped 2 bases, with 13 bases sitting between them. Germline V CDR1 and CDR2: DFQATT, SNEGSKA (reference sequence). This CDR3 spans 15 amino acids. This chain's CDR3 is CSARDHIPLNYGYTF. CDR3 nucleotides: TGCAGTGCTAGAGATCATATCCCCTTAAACTATGGCTACACCTTC.

This clonotype was recorded a few times. The chain joins TRBV6-2 or TRBV6-3 to TRBJ2-7; D gene ambiguous. The germline V and J ends were trimmed by 2 bases and 12 bases, with 11 bases remaining between them. CDR1 and CDR2 from the germline V gene are MNHEY and SVGEGT. CDR3 length: 11 residues. In DNA form, the CDR3 reads TGTGCCAGCAGTTACGGCCAGCGAACGTACTTC. As protein: CASSYGQRTYF.

The genes are TRBV7-6 and TRBJ2-1; no definite D call. The CDR3 runs to 16 residues. Trimming took off 2 bases at V and 1 base at J, with 12 bases between the two ends. CDR1 is SGHVS and CDR2 is FNYEAQ in the germline V gene. The CDR3 DNA sequence: TGTGCCAGCAGCTTATGGCGCCAGGAGTCCTACAATGAGCAGTTCTTC. Protein product: CASSLWRQESYNEQFF.

This clonotype has more than one count but fewer than ten. This rearrangement joins TRBV10-3 to TRBJ1-6; D is undetermined. Per the germline V gene, CDR1 is ENHRY and CDR2 is SYGVKD. Trimming took off 3 bases at V and 8 bases at J, with 17 bases between the two ends. The CDR3 is 16 amino acids. The CDR3 nucleotides read TGTGCCATCAGTGAAAACACGGGGTCGAGGCATTCACCCCTCCACTTT. It is translated as CAISENTGSRHSPLHF.

This chain links TRBV29-1 with TRBJ2-3; TRBD2 aligns across 8 bases. V lost 5 bases, J lost 3 bases, and 10 bases stayed unmatched. CDR3 length equals 15 residues. CDR1 and CDR2 (germline): SQVTM, ANQGSEA. The CDR3 region is CSVSPPGGGTDTQYF. As DNA, the CDR3 is TGCAGCGTTTCACCCCCCGGGGGGGGAACAGATACGCAGTATTTT.

This chain uses TRBV7-9 with TRBJ1-5; 8 bases agree with TRBD1. Germline-derived CDR1 and CDR2 are SEHNR and FQNEAQ (reference sequence). This CDR3 is built from 17 residues. V lost 5 bases to trimming and J lost 2 bases; unmatched junction nucleotides: 11. The DNA for the CDR3 is TGTGCCAGCAGCGCTACAGGGGGGATTGGAGGCAATCAGCCCCAGCATTTT. Residues: CASSATGGIGGNQPQHF.

A few counts support this clonotype. This chain connects TRBV7-3 to TRBJ2-7; D not resolved. The CDR3 consists of 14 residues. Germline V gene data show CDR1 as SGHTA and CDR2 as FQGTGA. Trimming cost V 5 bases and J 6 bases, with 17 bases left between them. The DNA for the CDR3 is TGTGCCAGCAGCCGTATGCCCCCTCCGGGCGAGCAGTACTTC. Amino acids: CASSRMPPPGEQYF.

This clonotype was detected a few times. This chain links TRBV4-2 with TRBJ2-1; D is uncertain. The germline CDR1 and CDR2 sequences are LGHNA and YNFKEQ. CDR3 length: 15 residues. The V end lost 4 bases, the J end lost 4 bases, and 14 bases lay between the germline ends. The CDR3 nucleotides are TGTGCCAGCAGCCCGGGCCCCGCTGCGTACAATGAGCAGTTCTTC. Residues: CASSPGPAAYNEQFF.

The sample holds a few counts of this clonotype. The rearrangement links TRBV14 to TRBJ2-7; unclear D gene. Trimming took off 1 base at V and 7 bases at J, with 11 bases between the two ends. This CDR3 region has 13 residues. Germline CDR1 SGHDN, CDR2 FVKESK. The CDR3 reads CASSQVLLREQYF. CDR3 in DNA: TGTGCCAGCAGCCAAGTCCTCCTGCGGGAGCAGTACTTC.

A few counts support this clonotype. This sequence joins TRBV11-1 and TRBJ2-1, with 12 bases lining up with TRBD2. This CDR3 region has 16 residues. Germline V lookup: CDR1 SGHAT, CDR2 FQDESV (reference sequence). V was clipped by 2 bases and J by 9 bases; unmatched bases: 8. DNA of the CDR3: TGTGCCAGCAGCTTAAATCCTAGCGGGGGGGCCGGTGAGCAGTTCTTC. Residues: CASSLNPSGGAGEQFF. Full variable domain (missing parts from reference TRBV11-1 and TRBJ2-1): EAEVAQSPRYKITEKSQAVAFWCDPISGHATLYWYRQILGQGPELLVQFQDESVVDDSQLPKDRFSAERLKGVDSTLKIQPAELGDSAMYLCASSLNPSGGAGEQFFGPGTRLTVL.

This clonotype was seen at least ten times. The DNA for the CDR3 is TGTGCCAGCAGTTTTAGTGGCATTGAGACCCAGTACTTC. This sequence encodes CASSFSGIETQYF. The chain joins TRBV12-3 or TRBV12-4 to TRBJ2-5; D is unresolved. CDR3 size: 13 residues. V was trimmed by 3 bases and J by 5 bases, leaving 10 bases between them.

In this sample, this clonotype turned up many times. The rearrangement links TRBV5-6 to TRBJ1-2; no definite D call. Germline CDR1 is SGHDT and CDR2 is YYEEEE. This CDR3 spans 12 amino acids. Trimming left V 0 bases short and J 6 bases short, with 6 bases between. The CDR3 DNA reads TGTGCCAGCAGCTTGGAGGCTAATGGCTACACCTTC. Its translation: CASSLEANGYTF.

In its sample, this clonotype was seen many times. The CDR3 bases are TGCGCCAGCAGCTTGGATGCGGGAACCTATGGCTACACCTTC. Translating gives CASSLDAGTYGYTF. This chain uses TRBV5-1 with TRBJ1-2; D is unresolved. Trimming pared 0 bases from V and 4 bases from J, leaving 10 bases between. The germline gives CDR1 SGHRS, CDR2 YFSETQ. CDR3 size: 14 residues.

The chain is built from TRBV7-9 and TRBJ2-3; 7 nucleotides align to TRBD1. The CDR3 contains 15 residues. Germline V gene data show CDR1 as SEHNR and CDR2 as FQNEAQ (reference sequence). Trimming cost V 1 base and J 6 bases; bases outside gene matches: 7. The CDR3 reads CASSLGGTAGDTQYF. DNA of the CDR3: TGTGCCAGCAGCTTAGGGGGGACAGCAGGGGATACGCAGTATTTT.

This clonotype was counted ten times or more. J is TRBJ2-1 and V is TRBV6-1; TRBD2 matches 13 bases. J was trimmed by 7 bases and V by 1 base; bases with no gene match: 7. Germline CDR1 and CDR2: MNHNS and SASEGT. This CDR3 is 17 amino acids long. The CDR3 bases are TGTGCCAGCAGTGAAGTACTAGCGGGAGGGGACGGAAATGAGCAGTTCTTC. This sequence encodes CASSEVLAGGDGNEQFF.

The rearrangement joins TRBV30 to TRBJ2-7; D may be TRBD1 (5 bases). CDR3 length: 14 amino acids. The V and J ends lost 1 base and 3 bases respectively, with 13 bases between them. Looked up from germline, CDR1 is GTSNPN and CDR2 is SVGIG (reference sequence). The CDR3 coding sequence is TGTGCCTGGAGTGCAGACAGCCACCTCTACGAGCAGTACTTC. It yields the protein CAWSADSHLYEQYF.

The chain couples TRBV7-2 to TRBJ2-3; the D is unclear. This CDR3 is 13 amino acids long. Trimming pared 9 bases from V and 0 bases from J, leaving 10 bases between. CDR1 is SGHTA and CDR2 is FQGNSA in the germline V gene. CDR3 sequence reads: CASKLSSTDTQYF. For the CDR3, the DNA is TGTGCCAGTAAACTTTCTAGCACAGATACGCAGTATTTT.

This clonotype appeared a few times. The chain is built from TRBV12-3 or TRBV12-4 and TRBJ2-1, with a weak D call TRBD1 (5 bases). The CDR3 consists of 13 residues. Trimming removed 5 bases at V and 7 bases at J, with 12 bases between. The CDR3, as DNA: TGTGCCAGCAGTACCAGGGTAGGGAATGAGCAGTTCTTC. Protein product: CASSTRVGNEQFF.

The V call is TRBV12-3 or TRBV12-4, the J call TRBJ2-7, with 8 bases lining up with TRBD2. Losses at the gene ends were 5 bases for V and 5 bases for J; bases not matched to a gene: 11. The CDR3 contains 15 residues. The CDR3 bases are TGTGCCAGCAGTCCCTCTCCGGGAGGGCCCGACGAGCAGTACTTC. This codes for CASSPSPGGPDEQYF.

The chain joins TRBV12-3 or TRBV12-4 to TRBJ1-5, with 7 bases identical to TRBD1. CDR3 length equals 17 residues. Losses at the gene ends were 5 bases for V and 0 bases for J; bases not matched to a gene: 10. The CDR3 bases are TGTGCCAGCAGTGATTTGGGGACAGAGTATAGCAATCAGCCCCAGCATTTT. As protein: CASSDLGTEYSNQPQHF.

The chain couples TRBV2 to TRBJ2-5, with D possibly matching TRBD2 (5 bases). This CDR3 is 13 amino acids long. Germline CDR1 is SNHLY and CDR2 is FYNNEI. V was pared by 2 bases and J by 4 bases, with 8 bases between. Written as DNA, the CDR3 is TGTGCCAGCAGTGAATTAGCGAGAGAGACCCAGTACTTC. This codes for CASSELARETQYF.

The chain couples TRBV4-3 to TRBJ2-7, with D hard to call. Germline loops: CDR1 LGHNA, CDR2 YSLEER. Deletions cut 2 bases from V and 0 bases from J, with 11 bases between. There are 15 residues in the CDR3. The CDR3 bases are TGCGCCAGCAGCCAAAGGTACGGAAGCTCCTACGAGCAGTACTTC. This encodes CASSQRYGSSYEQYF.

This clonotype was counted a few times. The V and J genes are TRBV13 and TRBJ2-3, with 7 nucleotides matching TRBD2. The ends lost 1 base at V and 0 bases at J; junction bases unmatched: 10. The CDR3 extends over 18 amino acids. In germline, CDR1 is PRHDT, CDR2 FYEKMQ (reference sequence). The CDR3 here is CASSLVGTSGESTDTQYF. The CDR3 DNA is TGTGCCAGCAGCTTAGTGGGAACGAGCGGGGAAAGCACAGATACGCAGTATTTT. The full variable domain, its missing parts supplied by reference TRBV13 and TRBJ2-3, is AAGVIQSPRHLIKEKRETATLKCYPIPRHDTVYWYQQGPGQDPQFLISFYEKMQSDKGSIPDRFSAQQFSDYHSELNMSSLELGDSALYFCASSLVGTSGESTDTQYFGPGTRLTVL.

A few counts support this clonotype. The rearrangement uses TRBV7-2 and TRBJ1-4; 7 nucleotides agree with TRBD1. The germline CDR1 and CDR2 sequences are SGHTA and FQGNSA. The CDR3 runs 15 residues. V lost 2 bases, J lost 5 bases, and 5 bases stayed unmatched. The CDR3 sequence: CASSLIPGQNEKLFF. DNA of the CDR3: TGTGCCAGCAGCTTAATCCCGGGACAGAATGAAAAACTGTTTTTT.